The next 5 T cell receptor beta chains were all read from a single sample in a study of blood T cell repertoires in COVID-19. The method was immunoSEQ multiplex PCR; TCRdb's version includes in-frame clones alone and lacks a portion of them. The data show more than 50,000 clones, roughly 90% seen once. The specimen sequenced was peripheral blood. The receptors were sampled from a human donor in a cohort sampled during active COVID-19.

DNA for the CDR3: TGTGCCAGCAGTTCGCCAAGCTGGGAGCAGTACTTC. It is translated as CASSSPSWEQYF. V is TRBV6-2 or TRBV6-3 and J is TRBJ2-7; D gene ambiguous. Germline V lookup: CDR1 MNHEY, CDR2 SVGEGT. The CDR3 loop spans 12 amino acids. V was trimmed by 4 bases and J by 7 bases, leaving 11 bases between them.

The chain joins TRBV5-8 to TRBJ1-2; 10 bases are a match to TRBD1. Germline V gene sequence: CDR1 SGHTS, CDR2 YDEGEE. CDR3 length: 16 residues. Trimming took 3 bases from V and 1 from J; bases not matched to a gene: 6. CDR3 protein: CASSSYGDRGNYGYTF. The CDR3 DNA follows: TGTGCCAGCAGCTCCTACGGGGACAGGGGTAACTATGGCTACACCTTC.

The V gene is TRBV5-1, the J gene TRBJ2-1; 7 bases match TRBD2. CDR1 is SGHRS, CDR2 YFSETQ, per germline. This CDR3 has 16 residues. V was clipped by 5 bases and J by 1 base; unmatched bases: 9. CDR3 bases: TGCGCCAGCAGATCGCAAGGACTAGTGTCCTACAATGAGCAGTTCTTC. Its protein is CASRSQGLVSYNEQFF.

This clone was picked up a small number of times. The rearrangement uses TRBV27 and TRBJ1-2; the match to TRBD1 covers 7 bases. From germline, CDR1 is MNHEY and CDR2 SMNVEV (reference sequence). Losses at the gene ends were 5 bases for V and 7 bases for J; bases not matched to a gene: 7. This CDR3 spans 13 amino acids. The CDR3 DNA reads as TGTGCCAGCAGTGCCACAGGGGTTATTGGCTACACCTTC. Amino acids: CASSATGVIGYTF.

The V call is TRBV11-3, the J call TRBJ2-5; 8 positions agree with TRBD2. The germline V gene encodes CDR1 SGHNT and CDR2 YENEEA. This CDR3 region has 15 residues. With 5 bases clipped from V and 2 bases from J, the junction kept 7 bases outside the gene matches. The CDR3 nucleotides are TGTGCCAGCAGCATTAGCGGGATCGGGCAAGAGACCCAGTACTTC. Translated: CASSISGIGQETQYF.